What follows are 17 T cell receptor beta chains derived from one specimen sequenced in a study of blood T cell repertoires in COVID-19. Here immunoSEQ multiplex PCR was the method, and the copy in TCRdb shows in-frame clones only, minus some. The sample has about 150,000 clones, more than 70% seen once. Specimen: peripheral blood. The receptors were gathered from a man between 60 and 75 years old with active or convalescent COVID-19.

The chain employs TRBV5-5 and TRBJ1-5; 7 nucleotides align to TRBD1. Trimming removed 5 bases from V and 5 bases from J; junction bases left unmatched: 19. Germline V CDR1 and CDR2: SGHKS, YYEKEE (reference sequence). The CDR3 has 18 residues. DNA of the CDR3: TGTGCCAGCAGTTCACGGAAATTCACAGGGGTCACCGATCAGCCCCAGCATTTT. Amino acid sequence: CASSSRKFTGVTDQPQHF.

This clone showed up just a few times. This chain joins TRBV7-2 and TRBJ1-2, with D tentatively TRBD1 (6 bases). The length of the CDR3 is 13 residues. Trimming removed 3 bases from V and 4 bases from J, with 9 bases in between. The germline CDR1 and CDR2 sequences are SGHTA and FQGNSA. CDR3 residues: CASSLDRSYGYTF. CDR3 nucleotide sequence: TGTGCCAGCAGCTTGGACAGATCCTATGGCTACACCTTC.

The chain uses TRBV7-2 and TRBJ1-4; D gene unclear. V was clipped by 3 bases and J by 7 bases, with 9 bases between them. Per the germline V gene, CDR1 is SGHTA and CDR2 is FQGNSA. The CDR3 covers 13 residues. CDR3 sequence (DNA): TGTGCCAGCAGCTTGGGCGGGTCTGAAAAACTGTTTTTT. It is translated as CASSLGGSEKLFF.

This clone appeared many times. The chain recombines TRBV9 with TRBJ2-1; weak D call: TRBD2 (6 bases). V lost 0 bases and J lost 6, with 13 bases in between. This CDR3 is 15 amino acids long. Germline assignment: CDR1 SGDLS and CDR2 YYNGEE. CDR3 in amino acids: CASSVEGTAGNEQFF. In nucleotides, the CDR3 is TGTGCCAGCAGCGTAGAGGGGACTGCAGGCAATGAGCAGTTCTTC.

The chain has TRBV7-2 and TRBJ1-4, with 8 bases identical to TRBD1. The V segment lost 5 bases and the J segment 7 bases; nucleotides outside the gene matches: 9. CDR1 and CDR2 from the germline V gene are SGHTA and FQGNSA. The CDR3 totals 15 residues. The DNA for the CDR3 is TGTGCCAGCAGCCCCGACAGGGGATTCGGTGAAAAACTGTTTTTT. This encodes CASSPDRGFGEKLFF. The variable domain in full, with the rest retrieved from reference TRBV7-2 and TRBJ1-4, is GAGVSQSPSNKVTEKGKDVELRCDPISGHTALYWYRQSLGQGLEFLIYFQGNSAPDKSGLPSDRFSAERTGGSVSTLTIQRTQQEDSAVYLCASSPDRGFGEKLFFGSGTQLSVL.

This clone was seen only a few times. The chain couples TRBV27 to TRBJ2-3; perhaps TRBD2 as D (6 bases). The CDR3 is 17 amino acids. Trimming cost V 6 bases and J 0 bases, with 19 bases left between them. Germline-derived CDR1 and CDR2 are MNHEY and SMNVEV (reference sequence). This CDR3 is CASSRRGNRPSTDTQYF. Written as DNA, the CDR3 is TGTGCCAGCAGCCGGCGGGGAAATAGGCCTAGCACAGATACGCAGTATTTT.

J is TRBJ2-7 and V is TRBV3-1 (or the pseudogene TRBV3-2); 11 positions agree with TRBD2. CDR1 and CDR2 (germline): LGHDT, YNNKEL (reference sequence). The CDR3 is 15 amino acids. V lost 4 bases, J lost 4 bases, and 6 bases stayed unmatched. DNA for the CDR3: TGTGCCAGCAGCCCTAGCGGGAGGCCACTTTACGAGCAGTACTTC. This encodes CASSPSGRPLYEQYF.

CDR3 DNA sequence: TGTGCCAGCAGCTTCCCCCAGGGACTAGCCCCTTCCGAGCAGTACTTC. Protein sequence: CASSFPQGLAPSEQYF. The V gene is TRBV5-4, the J gene TRBJ2-7; TRBD2 matches 9 bases. The V segment lost 2 bases and the J segment 6 bases; nucleotides outside the gene matches: 12. CDR3 length: 16 amino acids. Germline V lookup: CDR1 SGHNT, CDR2 YYREEE (reference sequence).

This chain uses TRBV4-1 with TRBJ1-3; D gene uncertain. This CDR3 is built from 21 residues. V gave up 2 bases and J gave up 1 base, with 27 bases separating them. Germline-derived CDR1 and CDR2 are MGHRA and YSYEKL. DNA for the CDR3: TGCGCCAGCAGCCAAAACCCTATTCAAGCGGACCGTCGAGGATCTGGAAACACCATATATTTT. As protein: CASSQNPIQADRRGSGNTIYF.

This sequence joins TRBV7-8 and TRBJ2-3, with D uncertain. Trimming shortened V by 0 bases and J by 6 bases, and 10 bases separated the two germline ends. The CDR3 runs 14 residues. CDR1 is SGHVS, CDR2 FQNEAQ, per germline. The CDR3 region is CASSLAQEYDTQYF. The CDR3 region has the DNA TGTGCCAGCAGCTTAGCGCAAGAGTACGATACGCAGTATTTT.

The chain employs TRBV2 and TRBJ2-7; 7 bases match TRBD2. CDR3 length: 17 residues. J was trimmed by 4 bases and V by 6 bases; bases with no gene match: 18. Germline CDR1 is SNHLY and CDR2 is FYNNEI. CDR3 DNA sequence: TGTGCCAGCAGCCCCTTTCCCCCCGGCGGGAGTACGTACGAGCAGTACTTC. It encodes CASSPFPPGGSTYEQYF.

The J gene is TRBJ1-2, the V gene TRBV9; possibly TRBD1 for D (6 bases). Between the trimmed V and J ends, which lost 4 bases and 2 bases, there was a span of 9 bases. This CDR3 spans 13 amino acids. Germline V CDR1 and CDR2: SGDLS, YYNGEE. DNA of the CDR3: TGTGCCAGCAGCCCTGGGACAAACTATGGCTACACCTTC. Translation: CASSPGTNYGYTF.

The V and J genes are TRBV14 and TRBJ1-1; unclear D gene. V shed 0 bases and J shed 6 bases, with 8 bases lying between them. Germline loops: CDR1 SGHDN, CDR2 FVKESK. This CDR3 comprises 13 residues. CDR3 residues: CASSQDRPAEAFF. CDR3 coding DNA: TGTGCCAGCAGCCAAGATCGTCCGGCTGAAGCTTTCTTT. The whole variable domain, filled in from reference TRBV14 and TRBJ1-1, reads EAGVTQFPSHSVIEKGQTVTLRCDPISGHDNLYWYRRVMGKEIKFLLHFVKESKQDESGMPNNRFLAERTGGTYSTLKVQPAELEDSGVYFCASSQDRPAEAFFGQGTRLTVV.

The CDR3 sequence is CASSSLGQGETDTQYF. CDR3 coding DNA: TGTGCCAGCAGTTCCCTCGGACAGGGTGAGACAGATACGCAGTATTTT. The chain has TRBV28 and TRBJ2-3, with 8 bases identical to TRBD1. The CDR3 spans 16 residues. With 4 bases clipped from V and 3 bases from J, the junction kept 9 bases outside the gene matches. The germline V gene has CDR1 MDHEN and CDR2 SYDVKM.

V is TRBV5-1 and J is TRBJ1-3; no clear D. Germline loops: CDR1 SGHRS, CDR2 YFSETQ. V was pared by 0 bases and J by 4 bases, with 5 bases between. The CDR3 is made up of 13 amino acids. The chain's CDR3 is CASSLGQGNTIYF. The CDR3 DNA is TGCGCCAGCAGCTTGGGACAAGGAAACACCATATATTTT.

The chain is built from TRBV20-1 and TRBJ2-3, with D unclear. CDR1 is DFQATT and CDR2 is SNEGSKA in the germline V gene (reference sequence). The CDR3 contains 11 residues. V lost 5 bases and J 0 bases, leaving 3 bases between the germline ends. The CDR3 nucleotides read TGCAGTGCTGAGAGCACAGATACGCAGTATTTT. Translation: CSAESTDTQYF.

The chain combines TRBV5-5 with TRBJ2-3, with TRBD2 as a possible D gene (5 bases). This CDR3 has 15 residues. Looked up from germline, CDR1 is SGHKS and CDR2 is YYEKEE (reference sequence). Trimming pared 0 bases from V and 2 bases from J, leaving 10 bases between. The CDR3 loop reads CASSLEWTHTDTQYF. The CDR3 bases are TGTGCCAGCAGCTTGGAGTGGACTCACACAGATACGCAGTATTTT.